The source of this TCR beta chain is a study of blood T cell repertoires in COVID-19. The overall study: Sites across the United States, Italy and Spain contributed samples from acute and convalescent COVID-19. PBMCs, B-cell-depleted T cells, or T cells were the source of the cDNA or gDNA that made up the material.

Methods used by the authors: Amplification from reference gene primers served as the basis for estimated nucleated cell counts. Clones were read by immunoSEQ multiplex PCR, and TCRdb kept only the in-frame ones, dropping some. The DNA gave D and trimming, while V, J and clone size come from that table. The table lists 170,000 or so clones, more than 85% of them singletons. CDR1 and CDR2 (germline): SGHTA, FQGNSA. The CDR3 contains 15 residues. Trimming took 1 base from V and 4 from J, leaving 11 bases between them. V is TRBV7-2 and J is TRBJ1-3, with TRBD1 as a possible D gene (6 bases). The receptor's source is a man aged 50 to 59 with acute or convalescent COVID-19. The sequencing input was peripheral blood. The CDR3 DNA reads as TGTGCCAGCAGCTTAGACAGGGACATCGGAAACACCATATATTTT. Its protein product is CASSLDRDIGNTIYF.